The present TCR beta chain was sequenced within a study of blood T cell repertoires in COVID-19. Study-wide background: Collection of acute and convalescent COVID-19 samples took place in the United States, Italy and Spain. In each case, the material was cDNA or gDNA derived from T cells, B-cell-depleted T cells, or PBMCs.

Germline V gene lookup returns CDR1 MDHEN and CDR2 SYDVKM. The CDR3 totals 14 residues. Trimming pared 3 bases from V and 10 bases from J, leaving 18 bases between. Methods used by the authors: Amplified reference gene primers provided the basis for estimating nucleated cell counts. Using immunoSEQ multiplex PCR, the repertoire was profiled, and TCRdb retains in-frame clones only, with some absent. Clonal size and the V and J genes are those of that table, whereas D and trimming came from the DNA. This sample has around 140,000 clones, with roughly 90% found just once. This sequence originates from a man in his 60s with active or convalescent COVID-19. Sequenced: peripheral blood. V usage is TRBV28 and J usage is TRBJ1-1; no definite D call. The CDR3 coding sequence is TGTGCCAGCAGTTTGGAGGCCCAAGGTGCTAGAGCTTTCTTT. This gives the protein CASSLEAQGARAFF.